This T cell receptor (beta chain) was sequenced in a study of response to subunit inactivated influenza vaccine. From the RT-PCR reads, TCRdb called clonotypes with MiXCR, one entry per CDR3 protein. This sample has 550,000 to 800,000 distinct CDR3 sequences, with around 16% found just once. Findings and caveats of the study: Authors suggested each seasonal flu vaccination may recruit only limited numbers of new T cells.

This clonotype was recorded only once. Its specificity is not known. The TCR comes from a man aged 45 to 65 who received an inactivated influenza vaccine. Sample: PBMCs from blood, taken roughly 12 days after vaccination.

In nucleotides, the CDR3 is TGTGCCAGCAGCCAAACGGGACAATTTCGGGGAGAGACCCAGTACTTC. It translates to CASSQTGQFRGETQYF. This chain links TRBV7-3 with TRBJ2-5; the D gene is possibly TRBD1 (6 bases). V lost 5 bases and J lost 4, with 20 bases in between. Germline CDR1 and CDR2: SGHTA and FQGTGA. This CDR3 has 16 residues.